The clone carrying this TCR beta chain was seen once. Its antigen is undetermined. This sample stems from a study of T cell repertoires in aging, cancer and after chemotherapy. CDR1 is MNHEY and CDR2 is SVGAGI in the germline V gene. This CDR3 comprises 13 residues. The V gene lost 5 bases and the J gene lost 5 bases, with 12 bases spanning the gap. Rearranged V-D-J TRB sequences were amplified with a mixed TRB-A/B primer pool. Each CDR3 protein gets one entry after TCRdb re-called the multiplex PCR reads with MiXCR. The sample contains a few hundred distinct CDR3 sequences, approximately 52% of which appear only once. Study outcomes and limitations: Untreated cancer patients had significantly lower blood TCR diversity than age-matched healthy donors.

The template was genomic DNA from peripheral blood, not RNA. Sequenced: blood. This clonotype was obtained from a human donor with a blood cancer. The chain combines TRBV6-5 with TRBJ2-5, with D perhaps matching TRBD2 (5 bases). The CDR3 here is CASSRGSGETQYF. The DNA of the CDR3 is TGTGCCAGCAGTCGCGGGTCCGGGGAGACCCAGTACTTC.